Listed here are 28 T cell receptor beta chains from one sample, sequenced in a study of control samples from healthy donors and cancer patients. Clones were sequenced by immunoSEQ multiplex PCR, and TCRdb holds only the in-frame ones, with some missing. This table has 35,000 to 55,000 clones, 85% to 95% appearing once. The sample comprised PBMCs. Receptors were obtained from a woman aged 40 to 49 with head and neck cancer.

The genes are TRBV21-1 and TRBJ1-4; the D call of TRBD1 is as the table states it, not checked on the DNA. TRBV21-1 is described as a pseudogene. The CDR3 contains 14 residues. This CDR3 is CASRPDRENEKLFF. The CDR3 DNA is TGTGCCAGCCGCCCGGACAGGGAGAATGAAAAACTGTTTTTT.

The rearrangement uses TRBV27 and TRBJ1-2, with TRBD1 as a possible D gene (6 bases). The CDR3 is 13 residues long. Germline values: CDR1 MNHEY, CDR2 SMNVEV (reference sequence). The V end was cut by 4 bases, the J end by 4 bases, with 10 bases between. The CDR3 protein is CASSWGQFYGYTF. The CDR3 region has the DNA TGTGCCAGCAGTTGGGGGCAATTCTATGGCTACACCTTC.

This chain connects TRBV10-3 to TRBJ2-1; D is uncertain. Between the trimmed V and J ends, which lost 6 bases and 8 bases, there was a span of 14 bases. The CDR3 is made up of 13 amino acids. Germline assignment: CDR1 ENHRY and CDR2 SYGVKD. CDR3 protein: CAIREPLRDEQFF. DNA of the CDR3: TGTGCCATCAGGGAGCCTCTAAGGGATGAGCAGTTCTTC.

The genes are TRBV7-9 and TRBJ2-3; 9 nucleotides line up with TRBD1. This CDR3 contains 16 residues. Germline assignment: CDR1 SEHNR and CDR2 FQNEAQ (reference sequence). V dropped 2 bases and J dropped 1; count of bases not matched to a gene: 4. DNA for the CDR3: TGTGCCAGCAGCTTACGACAGGGGGTCCGCACAGATACGCAGTATTTT. Translated: CASSLRQGVRTDTQYF.

The rearrangement links TRBV7-6 to TRBJ2-5; D not resolved. CDR3 size: 15 residues. CDR1 is SGHVS, CDR2 FNYEAQ, per germline. V was shortened by 4 bases and J by 1 base, with 13 bases between the two germline ends. CDR3 region: CASSSGVSTQETQYF. As DNA, the CDR3 is TGTGCCAGCAGCTCAGGAGTGTCGACCCAAGAGACCCAGTACTTC. The variable domain in full, completed from reference TRBV7-6 and TRBJ2-5, reads GAGVSQSPRYKVTKRGQDVALRCDPISGHVSLYWYRQALGQGPEFLTYFNYEAQQDKSGLPNDRFSAERPEGSISTLTIQRTEQRDSAMYRCASSSGVSTQETQYFGPGTRLLVL.

The gene calls are TRBV5-1 and TRBJ2-1; the match to TRBD2 covers 10 bases. This CDR3 comprises 17 residues. CDR1 and CDR2 (germline): SGHRS, YFSETQ. J gave up 7 bases and V 1 base, and 11 bases lay outside the gene matches. The CDR3 is CASSLFPSGGGWNEQFF. In nucleotides, the CDR3 is TGCGCCAGCAGCTTGTTCCCTAGCGGGGGAGGGTGGAATGAGCAGTTCTTC.

This clone appeared a single time. The sample has other DNA sequences that encode this CDR3 too. The chain has TRBV18 and TRBJ1-1; 7 bases are a match to TRBD1. The CDR3 loop spans 14 amino acids. Germline CDR1 is KGHSH and CDR2 is LQKENI. Trimming removed 3 bases from V and 1 base from J; junction bases left unmatched: 2. For the CDR3, the DNA is TGTGCCAGCTCACCTACAGGGGAGAACACTGAAGCTTTCTTT. Its protein is CASSPTGENTEAFF.

The rearrangement uses TRBV7-7 and TRBJ2-5, with D perhaps matching TRBD2 (5 bases). The V end was cut by 5 bases, the J end by 5 bases, with 15 bases between. The germline CDR1 and CDR2 sequences are SSHAT and FNYEAQ (reference sequence). The CDR3 runs to 14 residues. CDR3 amino acids: CASSLGLNGETQYF. CDR3 bases: TGTGCCAGCAGCCTCGGACTGAACGGGGAGACCCAGTACTTC.

V usage is TRBV14 and J usage is TRBJ1-1; D ambiguous. The CDR3 is made up of 17 amino acids. The germline V gene has CDR1 SGHDN and CDR2 FVKESK. V was pared by 6 bases and J by 1 base, with 21 bases between. The CDR3 spells CASRARAGGRRNTEAFF. The CDR3 region has the DNA TGTGCCAGCAGGGCTCGGGCTGGCGGCCGGAGGAACACTGAAGCTTTCTTT.

Remarks on this clone: The sample holds other DNA sequences that translate to the same CDR3. This rearrangement joins TRBV24-1 to TRBJ2-1, with TRBD2 matching 10 bases. The CDR3 runs to 17 residues. The germline V gene encodes CDR1 KGHDR and CDR2 SFDVKD. Unmatched junction bases numbered 9, after V lost 3 bases and J lost 5 bases. CDR3 in DNA: TGTGCCACCAGTGATGCCCTAGCGGGAGTACTTAACAATGAGCAGTTCTTC. Protein: CATSDALAGVLNNEQFF.

The V call is TRBV30, the J call TRBJ1-6; 8 nucleotides align to TRBD1. V gave up 6 bases and J gave up 7 bases; unmatched junction bases: 5. Germline lookup yields CDR1 GTSNPN and CDR2 SVGIG (reference sequence). CDR3 length: 13 amino acids. In DNA form, the CDR3 reads TGTGCCTGCACAGGGGGTGGAAATTCACCCCTCCACTTT. Its protein product is CACTGGGNSPLHF.

In DNA, the CDR3 is TGTGCCAGCAGCCTAAGGCCAGGGTTAGGAGCTGAAGCTTTCTTT. Encoded protein: CASSLRPGLGAEAFF. The chain combines TRBV7-3 with TRBJ1-1; D may be TRBD1 (5 bases). The CDR3 consists of 15 residues. The V and J ends lost 5 bases and 6 bases respectively, with 19 bases between them. CDR1 SGHTA and CDR2 FQGTGA come from the germline V gene.

CDR3 sequence: CASSHKDKGFHSYEQYF. Here the CDR3 DNA reads TGTGCCAGCAGCCACAAAGACAAGGGGTTTCACTCCTACGAGCAGTACTTC. V gene TRBV4-2 combines with J gene TRBJ2-7; D possibly corresponds to TRBD1 (5 bases). Germline values: CDR1 LGHNA, CDR2 YNFKEQ. The CDR3 is 17 amino acids. The V end lost 3 bases, the J end lost 0 bases, and 18 bases lay between the germline ends.

This chain links TRBV7-9 with TRBJ1-1; no clear D gene. The CDR3 sequence is 13 residues long. The V and J ends lost 3 bases and 2 bases respectively, with 7 bases between them. Germline V gene sequence: CDR1 SEHNR, CDR2 FQNEAQ (reference sequence). CDR3: CASSFSKNTEAFF. CDR3 sequence (DNA): TGTGCCAGCAGCTTTTCTAAAAACACTGAAGCTTTCTTT.

The CDR3 nucleotides read TGCGCCAGCAGCCTAGCGCGTTACAATGAGCAGTTCTTC. Its protein is CASSLARYNEQFF. The chain has TRBV10-2 and TRBJ2-1; a possible D gene is TRBD2 (6 bases). Germline V gives CDR1 WSHSY, CDR2 SAAADI. Trimming left V 6 bases short and J 4 bases short, with 10 bases between. CDR3 size: 13 residues.

The J gene is TRBJ2-1, the V gene TRBV6-5, with D possibly being TRBD1 or TRBD2 (5 bases each). The CDR3 consists of 14 residues. Trimming removed 4 bases from V and 7 bases from J, with 14 bases in between. Looked up from germline, CDR1 is MNHEY and CDR2 is SVGAGI. The CDR3 nucleotides are TGTGCCAGCAGTTCCCTGAGGGGTTATAATGAGCAGTTCTTC. Amino acids: CASSSLRGYNEQFF.

The chain couples TRBV3-1 (or the pseudogene TRBV3-2) to TRBJ1-6; D gene uncertain. The CDR3 extends over 14 amino acids. Germline CDR1 is LGHDT and CDR2 is YNNKEL (reference sequence). With 0 bases removed from V and 7 bases from J, the gap between germline ends came to 7 bases. CDR3 DNA sequence: TGTGCCAGCAGCCAAGATATCCAGAATTCACCCCTCCACTTT. Translation: CASSQDIQNSPLHF.

A few counts support this clone. The chain recombines TRBV11-2 with TRBJ1-2, with 7 bases lining up with TRBD1. The CDR3 spans 13 residues. V lost 7 bases and J lost 5; bases outside the gene matches: 7. Germline loops: CDR1 SGHAT, CDR2 FQNNGV. The CDR3 region is CASTLGQAYGYTF. CDR3 bases: TGTGCCAGCACCCTTGGACAGGCGTATGGCTACACCTTC.

The chain has TRBV6-6 and TRBJ2-3; possible D gene TRBD1, 5 bases. Trimming stripped 5 bases from V and 1 base from J, with 28 bases between. The CDR3 contains 20 residues. Germline assignment: CDR1 MNHNY and CDR2 SVGAGI (reference sequence). The CDR3 DNA sequence: TGTGCCAGCAGTCCGCTAGGGGAAAGGACCAGGGTTGCGGGCACAGATACGCAGTATTTT. Protein sequence: CASSPLGERTRVAGTDTQYF.

The genes are TRBV2 and TRBJ1-2; TRBD1 is a possible D gene (5 bases). Trimming removed 2 bases at V and 8 bases at J, with 9 bases between. Germline-derived CDR1 and CDR2 are SNHLY and FYNNEI. This CDR3 comprises 12 residues. CDR3 loop: CASSETGLGYTF. In nucleotides, the CDR3 is TGTGCCAGCAGTGAAACGGGACTGGGCTACACCTTC.

This clone showed up just a few times. This chain joins TRBV11-2 and TRBJ2-5, with 7 bases matching TRBD1. The V gene's germline CDR1 is SGHAT and CDR2 FQNNGV. This CDR3 has 13 residues. Germline trimming cut 4 bases from V and 4 bases from J; bases unmatched to any gene: 3. For the CDR3, the DNA is TGTGCCAGCAGCTCCACAGGGGTAGAGACCCAGTACTTC. As protein: CASSSTGVETQYF.

The chain joins TRBV5-8 to TRBJ2-5; a possible D gene is TRBD1 (6 bases). This CDR3 has 14 residues. Germline values: CDR1 SGHTS, CDR2 YDEGEE. V was pared by 0 bases and J by 4 bases, with 10 bases between. The CDR3 protein is CASSLGQGPETQYF. The CDR3 bases are TGTGCCAGCAGCTTGGGGCAGGGGCCAGAGACCCAGTACTTC.

CDR3 loop: CASSLDPGHNEQFF. The DNA of the CDR3 is TGTGCCAGCAGCTTAGATCCGGGTCACAATGAGCAGTTCTTC. V gene TRBV11-3 combines with J gene TRBJ2-1; D unclear. Germline V lookup: CDR1 SGHNT, CDR2 YENEEA. The CDR3 is 14 amino acids. Trimming removed 0 bases from V and 5 bases from J, with 8 bases in between.

This rearrangement joins TRBV27 to TRBJ2-1, with 10 bases lining up with TRBD1. The CDR3 consists of 16 residues. Germline V gene lookup returns CDR1 MNHEY and CDR2 SMNVEV (reference sequence). The V segment lost 6 bases and the J segment 4 bases; nucleotides outside the gene matches: 9. The chain's CDR3 is CASSPPGTGVYNEQFF. The CDR3 region has the DNA TGTGCCAGCAGCCCCCCCGGGACAGGGGTTTACAATGAGCAGTTCTTC.

V usage is TRBV6-1 and J usage is TRBJ1-5, with TRBD1 as a possible D gene (6 bases). Trimming removed 2 bases at V and 4 bases at J, with 12 bases between. CDR3 length: 15 amino acids. Germline CDR1 MNHNS, CDR2 SASEGT. CDR3 protein: CASSEQGSGNQPQHF. The DNA for the CDR3 is TGTGCCAGCAGTGAACAGGGGAGTGGGAATCAGCCCCAGCATTTT.

This clone is judged medium-sized (0.01 to 0.1%). The genes are TRBV11-2 and TRBJ2-7; 12 bases agree with TRBD2. Germline CDR1 SGHAT, CDR2 FQNNGV. The V gene end was trimmed by 3 bases and the J gene end by 1 base; junction bases not matched to a gene: 7. The CDR3 is made up of 17 amino acids. The CDR3 is CASSFWTSGIKSYEQYF. In nucleotides, the CDR3 is TGTGCCAGCAGCTTCTGGACTAGCGGGATTAAATCCTACGAGCAGTACTTC.

The gene calls are TRBV27 and TRBJ1-5; unclear D gene. CDR1 is MNHEY and CDR2 is SMNVEV in the germline V gene (reference sequence). The germline V and J ends were trimmed by 3 bases and 0 bases, with 9 bases remaining between them. CDR3 size: 15 residues. The CDR3: CASSFYKDSNQPQHF. The DNA of the CDR3 is TGTGCCAGCAGTTTCTACAAGGATAGCAATCAGCCCCAGCATTTT.

The V and J genes are TRBV6-2 or TRBV6-3 and TRBJ2-5, with TRBD2 identical over 13 bases. Germline CDR1 and CDR2: MNHEY and SVGEGT. The CDR3 loop spans 17 amino acids. V shed 6 bases, J shed 0 bases, and the junction held 7 bases outside the gene matches. The CDR3 loop is CASSPGLAGANQETQYF. The DNA for the CDR3 is TGTGCCAGCAGCCCCGGACTAGCGGGGGCTAACCAAGAGACCCAGTACTTC.